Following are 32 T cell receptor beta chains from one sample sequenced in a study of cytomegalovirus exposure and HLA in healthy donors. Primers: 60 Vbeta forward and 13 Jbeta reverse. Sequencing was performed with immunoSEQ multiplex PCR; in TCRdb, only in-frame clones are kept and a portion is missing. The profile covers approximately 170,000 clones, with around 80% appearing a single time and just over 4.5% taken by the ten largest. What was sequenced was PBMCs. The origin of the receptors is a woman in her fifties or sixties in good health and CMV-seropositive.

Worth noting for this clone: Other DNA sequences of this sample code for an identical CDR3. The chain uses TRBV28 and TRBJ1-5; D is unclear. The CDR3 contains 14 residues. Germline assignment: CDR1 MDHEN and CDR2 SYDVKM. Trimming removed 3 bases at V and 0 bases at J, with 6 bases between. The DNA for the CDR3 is TGTGCCAGCAGTTTCGGTGGTAGCAATCAGCCCCAGCATTTT. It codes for CASSFGGSNQPQHF.

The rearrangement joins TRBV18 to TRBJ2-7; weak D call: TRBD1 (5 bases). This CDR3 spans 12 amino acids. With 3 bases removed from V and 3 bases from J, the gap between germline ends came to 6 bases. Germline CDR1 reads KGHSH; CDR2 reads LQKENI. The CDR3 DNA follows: TGTGCCAGCTCACCCGACAGCTACGAGCAGTACTTC. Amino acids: CASSPDSYEQYF.

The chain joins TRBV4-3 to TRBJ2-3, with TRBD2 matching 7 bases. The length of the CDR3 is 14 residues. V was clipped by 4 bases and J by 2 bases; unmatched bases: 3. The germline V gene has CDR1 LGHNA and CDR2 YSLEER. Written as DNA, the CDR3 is TGCGCCAGCAGCCGGCGGGAGTTCACAGATACGCAGTATTTT. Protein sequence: CASSRREFTDTQYF.

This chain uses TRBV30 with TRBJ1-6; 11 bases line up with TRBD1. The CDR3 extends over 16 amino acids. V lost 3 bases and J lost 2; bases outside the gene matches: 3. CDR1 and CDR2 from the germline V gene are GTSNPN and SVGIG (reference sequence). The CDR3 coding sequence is TGTGCCTGGAGGCCGGGACAGGGGGCCTATAATTCACCCCTCCACTTT. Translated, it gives CAWRPGQGAYNSPLHF. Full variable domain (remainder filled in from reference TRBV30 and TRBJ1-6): SQTIHQWPATLVQPVGSPLSLECTVEGTSNPNLYWYRQAAGRGLQLLFYSVGIGQISSEVPQNLSASRPQDRQFILSSKKLLLSDSGFYLCAWRPGQGAYNSPLHFGNGTRLTVT.

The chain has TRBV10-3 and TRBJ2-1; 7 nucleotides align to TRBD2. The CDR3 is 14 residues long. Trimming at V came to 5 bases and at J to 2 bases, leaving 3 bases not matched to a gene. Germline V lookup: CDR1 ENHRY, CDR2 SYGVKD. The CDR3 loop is CAISSGVTYNEQFF. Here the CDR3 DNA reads TGTGCCATCAGTAGCGGGGTGACCTACAATGAGCAGTTCTTC.

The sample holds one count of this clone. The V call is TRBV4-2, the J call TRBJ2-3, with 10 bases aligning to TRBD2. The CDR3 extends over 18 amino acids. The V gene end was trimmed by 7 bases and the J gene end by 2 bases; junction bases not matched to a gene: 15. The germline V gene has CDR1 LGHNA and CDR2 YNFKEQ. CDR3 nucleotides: TGTGCCAGCAATGAGATTTCTATAGCGGGAGGTACCACAGATACGCAGTATTTT. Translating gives CASNEISIAGGTTDTQYF.

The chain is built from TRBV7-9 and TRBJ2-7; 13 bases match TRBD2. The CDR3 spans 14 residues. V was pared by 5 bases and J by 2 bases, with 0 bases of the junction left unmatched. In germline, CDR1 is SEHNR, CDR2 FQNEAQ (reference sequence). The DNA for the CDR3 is TGTGCCAGCAGCGGGACTAGCGGGACCTACGAGCAGTACTTC. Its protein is CASSGTSGTYEQYF.

Written as DNA, the CDR3 is TGTGCCAGCTCACGGGCCCCCGGGACAGGGGAGTACGAGCAGTACTTC. It specifies CASSRAPGTGEYEQYF. The V call is TRBV18, the J call TRBJ2-7, with 10 bases aligning to TRBD1. The trim removed 4 bases at V and 4 bases at J, leaving 10 bases unmatched. Germline V gene sequence: CDR1 KGHSH, CDR2 LQKENI. The CDR3 loop spans 16 amino acids.

The CDR3: CASSRAGVGQETQYF. The CDR3 bases are TGTGCCAGCAGCCGCGCAGGGGTAGGGCAAGAGACCCAGTACTTC. The gene calls are TRBV7-3 and TRBJ2-5; D might be TRBD1 (6 bases). The V and J ends lost 5 bases and 2 bases respectively, with 15 bases between them. CDR1 and CDR2 (germline): SGHTA, FQGTGA. The CDR3 loop spans 15 amino acids.

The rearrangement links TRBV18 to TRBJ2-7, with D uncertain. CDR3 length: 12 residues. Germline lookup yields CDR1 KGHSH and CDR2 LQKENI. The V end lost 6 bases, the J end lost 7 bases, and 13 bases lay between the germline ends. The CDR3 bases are TGTGCCAGCTCGGAACAGCCACTGGAGCAGTACTTC. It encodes CASSEQPLEQYF.

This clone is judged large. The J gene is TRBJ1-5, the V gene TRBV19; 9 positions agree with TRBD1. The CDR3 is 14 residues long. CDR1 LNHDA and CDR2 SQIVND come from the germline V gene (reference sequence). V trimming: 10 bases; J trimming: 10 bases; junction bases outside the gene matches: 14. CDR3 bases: TGTGCCACTGGGGGACAGGGAAAGAGGGGACCCCAGCATTTT. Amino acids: CATGGQGKRGPQHF.

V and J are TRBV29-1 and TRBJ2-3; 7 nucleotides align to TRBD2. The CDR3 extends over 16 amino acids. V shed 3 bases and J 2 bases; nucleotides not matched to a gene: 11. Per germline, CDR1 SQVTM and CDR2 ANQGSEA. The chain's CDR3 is CSVEAIRREVTDTQYF. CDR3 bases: TGCAGCGTTGAGGCAATTCGACGGGAGGTCACAGATACGCAGTATTTT.

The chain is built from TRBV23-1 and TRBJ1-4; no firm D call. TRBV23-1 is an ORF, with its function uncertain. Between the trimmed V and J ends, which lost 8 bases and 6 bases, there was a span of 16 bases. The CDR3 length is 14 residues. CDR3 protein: CASCRIRQDEKLFF. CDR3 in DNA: TGCGCCAGCTGCCGGATCCGCCAGGATGAAAAACTGTTTTTT.

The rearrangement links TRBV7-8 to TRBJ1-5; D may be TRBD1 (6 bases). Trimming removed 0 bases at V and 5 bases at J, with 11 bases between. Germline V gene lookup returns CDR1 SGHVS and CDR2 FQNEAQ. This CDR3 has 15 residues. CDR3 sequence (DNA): TGTGCCAGCAGCTTAGCCTGGGGGCGGGATCAGCCCCAGCATTTT. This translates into CASSLAWGRDQPQHF.

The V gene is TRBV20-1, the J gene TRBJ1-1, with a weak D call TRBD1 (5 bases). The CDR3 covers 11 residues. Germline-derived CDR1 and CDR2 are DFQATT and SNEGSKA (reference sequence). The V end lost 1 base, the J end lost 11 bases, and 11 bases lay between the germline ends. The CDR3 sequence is CSARGGGRAFF. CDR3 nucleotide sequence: TGCAGTGCTAGAGGGGGCGGGAGGGCTTTCTTT.

CDR3 amino acids: CASSPRTGLGTEAFF. CDR3 sequence (DNA): TGTGCCAGCTCACCGAGGACAGGGTTAGGCACTGAAGCTTTCTTT. The V and J genes are TRBV18 and TRBJ1-1; 8 positions match TRBD1. This CDR3 contains 15 residues. The V and J ends lost 3 bases and 4 bases, in that order; junction bases with no gene match: 7. Germline loops: CDR1 KGHSH, CDR2 LQKENI.

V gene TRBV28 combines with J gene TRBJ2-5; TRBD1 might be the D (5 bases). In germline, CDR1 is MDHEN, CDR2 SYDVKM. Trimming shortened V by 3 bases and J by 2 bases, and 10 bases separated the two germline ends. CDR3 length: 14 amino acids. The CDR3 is CASSFNRGQETQYF. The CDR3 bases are TGTGCCAGCAGTTTCAATAGGGGACAAGAGACCCAGTACTTC.

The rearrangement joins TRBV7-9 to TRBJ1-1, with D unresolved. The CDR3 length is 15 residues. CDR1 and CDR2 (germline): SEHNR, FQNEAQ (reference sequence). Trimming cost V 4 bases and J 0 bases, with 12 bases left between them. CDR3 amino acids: CASSSIVQMNTEAFF. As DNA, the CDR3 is TGTGCCAGCAGCTCTATTGTACAGATGAACACTGAAGCTTTCTTT.

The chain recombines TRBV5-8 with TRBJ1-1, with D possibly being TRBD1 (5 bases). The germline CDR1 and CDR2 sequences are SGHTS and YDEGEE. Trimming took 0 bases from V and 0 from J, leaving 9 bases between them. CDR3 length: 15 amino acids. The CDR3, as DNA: TGTGCCAGCAGCTTGGGGATGACAGTGAACACTGAAGCTTTCTTT. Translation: CASSLGMTVNTEAFF.

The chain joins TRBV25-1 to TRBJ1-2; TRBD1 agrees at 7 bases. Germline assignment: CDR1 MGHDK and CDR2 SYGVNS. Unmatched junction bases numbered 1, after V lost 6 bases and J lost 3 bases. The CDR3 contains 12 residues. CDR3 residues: CASRQGYYGYTF. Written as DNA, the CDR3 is TGTGCCAGCAGACAGGGGTACTATGGCTACACCTTC.

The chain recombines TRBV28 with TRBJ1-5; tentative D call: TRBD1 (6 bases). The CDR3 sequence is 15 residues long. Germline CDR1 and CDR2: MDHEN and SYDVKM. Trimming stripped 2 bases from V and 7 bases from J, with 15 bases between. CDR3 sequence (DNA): TGTGCCAGCAGTTTAGGAAGGGGGTCGGGGCAGCCCCAGCATTTT. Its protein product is CASSLGRGSGQPQHF.

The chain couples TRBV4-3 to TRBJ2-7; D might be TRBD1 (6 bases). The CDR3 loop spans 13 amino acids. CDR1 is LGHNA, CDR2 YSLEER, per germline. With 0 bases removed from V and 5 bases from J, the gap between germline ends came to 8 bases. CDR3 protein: CASSQDQGHEQYF. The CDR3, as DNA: TGCGCCAGCAGCCAAGACCAGGGGCACGAGCAGTACTTC.

CDR3 bases: TGTGCCATCACTGGACATACAGACTACGAGCAGTACTTC. Protein: CAITGHTDYEQYF. This chain connects TRBV10-3 to TRBJ2-7; D perhaps matches TRBD1 (5 bases). V lost 7 bases and J lost 3, with 13 bases in between. This CDR3 is 13 amino acids long. Germline-derived CDR1 and CDR2 are ENHRY and SYGVKD.

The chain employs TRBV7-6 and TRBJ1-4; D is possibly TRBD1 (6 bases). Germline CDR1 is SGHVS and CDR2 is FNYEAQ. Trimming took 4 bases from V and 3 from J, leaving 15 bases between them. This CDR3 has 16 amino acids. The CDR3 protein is CASSSSPGVANEKLFF. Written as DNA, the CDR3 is TGTGCCAGCAGCTCCTCCCCAGGGGTCGCTAATGAAAAACTGTTTTTT.

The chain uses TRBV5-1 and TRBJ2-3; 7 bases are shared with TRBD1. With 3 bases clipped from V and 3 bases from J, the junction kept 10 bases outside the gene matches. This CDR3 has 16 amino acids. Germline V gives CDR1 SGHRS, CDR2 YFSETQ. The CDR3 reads CASSWFQGGRTDTQYF. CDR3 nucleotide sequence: TGCGCCAGCAGCTGGTTCCAAGGGGGCAGGACAGATACGCAGTATTTT.

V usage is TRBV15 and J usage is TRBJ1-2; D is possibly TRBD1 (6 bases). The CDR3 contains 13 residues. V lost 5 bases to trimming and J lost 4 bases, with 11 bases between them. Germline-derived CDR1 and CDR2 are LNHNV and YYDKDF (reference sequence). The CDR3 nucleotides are TGTGCCACCAGCCTCGGGGGGGCCTATGGCTACACCTTC. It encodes CATSLGGAYGYTF.

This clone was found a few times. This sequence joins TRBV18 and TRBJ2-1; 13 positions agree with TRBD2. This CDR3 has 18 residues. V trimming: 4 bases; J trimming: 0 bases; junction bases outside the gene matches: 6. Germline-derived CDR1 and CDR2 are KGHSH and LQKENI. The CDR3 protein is CASSQLAGGFYSYNEQFF. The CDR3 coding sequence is TGTGCCAGCTCACAACTAGCGGGGGGGTTCTACTCCTACAATGAGCAGTTCTTC.

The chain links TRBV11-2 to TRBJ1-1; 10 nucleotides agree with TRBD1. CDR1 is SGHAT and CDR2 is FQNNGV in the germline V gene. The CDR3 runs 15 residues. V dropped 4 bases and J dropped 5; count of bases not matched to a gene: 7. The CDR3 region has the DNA TGTGCCAGCAGCTCGCCGGGACAGGGGATAACTGAAGCTTTCTTT. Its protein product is CASSSPGQGITEAFF.

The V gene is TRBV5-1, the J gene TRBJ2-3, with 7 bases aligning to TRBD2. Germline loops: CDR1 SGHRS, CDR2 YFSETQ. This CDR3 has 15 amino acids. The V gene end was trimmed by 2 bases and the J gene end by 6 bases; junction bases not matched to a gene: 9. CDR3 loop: CASSLQSSGTDTQYF. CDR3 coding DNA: TGCGCCAGCAGCTTACAATCCAGCGGGACCGATACGCAGTATTTT.

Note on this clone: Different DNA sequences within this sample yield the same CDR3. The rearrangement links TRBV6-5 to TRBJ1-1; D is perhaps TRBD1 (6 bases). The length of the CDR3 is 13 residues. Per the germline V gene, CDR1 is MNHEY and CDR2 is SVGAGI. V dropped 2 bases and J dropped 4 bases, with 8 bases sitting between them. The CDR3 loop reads CASSYRGSTEAFF. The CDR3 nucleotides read TGTGCCAGCAGTTACAGGGGGAGCACTGAAGCTTTCTTT.

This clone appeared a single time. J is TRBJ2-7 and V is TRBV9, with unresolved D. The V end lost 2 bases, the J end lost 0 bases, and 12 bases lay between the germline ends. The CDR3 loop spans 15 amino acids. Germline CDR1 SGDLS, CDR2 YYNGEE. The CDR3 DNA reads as TGTGCCAGCAGCGTTAACGTCTGGAGCTCCTACGAGCAGTACTTC. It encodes CASSVNVWSSYEQYF.

The CDR3 loop is CASSPDRNTYEQYF. Here the CDR3 DNA reads TGTGCCAGCTCACCAGACAGGAACACGTACGAGCAGTACTTC. The V call is TRBV18, the J call TRBJ2-7; D might be TRBD1 (6 bases). This CDR3 comprises 14 residues. Trimming cost V 2 bases and J 4 bases, with 12 bases left between them. Per germline, CDR1 KGHSH and CDR2 LQKENI. Full variable domain (missing parts from reference TRBV18 and TRBJ2-7): NAGVMQNPRHLVRRRGQEARLRCSPMKGHSHVYWYRQLPEEGLKFMVYLQKENIIDESGMPKERFSAEFPKEGPSILRIQQVVRGDSAAYFCASSPDRNTYEQYFGPGTRLTVT.